This T cell receptor beta chain was sequenced during a study of blood T cell repertoires in COVID-19. In the study overall: Material from acute and convalescent COVID-19 was sourced from the United States, Italy and Spain.

The authors' processing: Amplification of reference gene primers provided the estimated nucleated cell counts. Profiling relied on immunoSEQ multiplex PCR, and the TCRdb table lists in-frame clones only, not all of them. The D gene and trimming were derived from the DNA, and the V and J assignments and clone size from that table. The top ten hold approximately 20% of the sample, which has about 60,000 clones, roughly three quarters seen once. Losses at the gene ends were 7 bases for V and 0 bases for J; bases not matched to a gene: 15. Germline lookup yields CDR1 SGHRS and CDR2 YFSETQ. This CDR3 region has 18 residues.

The receptor comes from a man aged 45-60 years with active or convalescent COVID-19. The specimen sequenced was peripheral blood. The chain joins TRBV5-1 to TRBJ1-4; 7 positions agree with TRBD1. This chain's CDR3 is CASGLGQRGFATNEKLFF. CDR3 DNA: TGCGCCAGCGGGTTGGGACAGCGGGGCTTCGCAACTAATGAAAAACTGTTTTTT. The full variable domain, in which reference TRBV5-1 and TRBJ1-4 provide the parts outside the CDR3, is KAGVTQTPRYLIKTRGQQVTLSCSPISGHRSVSWYQQTPGQGLQFLFEYFSETQRNKGNFPGRFSGRQFSNSRSEMNVSTLELGDSALYLCASGLGQRGFATNEKLFFGSGTQLSVL.